This T cell receptor beta chain was identified during a study of glioma-infiltrating T cells after dendritic cell vaccination. Amplification used 60 V beta primers and 13 J beta primers. Repertoires were generated with immunoSEQ multiplex PCR, while TCRdb's copy carries only in-frame clones and drops some. Of about 90,000 clones detected, about four fifths appear once; the ten largest clones hold roughly 6.8%. Regarding time point: after dendritic cell vaccination, including at tumor progression/relapse. This CDR3 has 12 residues. Germline values: CDR1 GTSNPN, CDR2 SVGIG (reference sequence). Trimming cost V 3 bases and J 1 base, with 3 bases left between them.

The specimen comprised blood, sampled after dendritic cell vaccination. The V call is TRBV30, the J call TRBJ2-2; D gene unclear. The receptor's source is a human donor with glioblastoma. CDR3 nucleotides: TGTGCCTGGAGCCAGAACACCGGGGAGCTGTTTTTT. It codes for CAWSQNTGELFF.